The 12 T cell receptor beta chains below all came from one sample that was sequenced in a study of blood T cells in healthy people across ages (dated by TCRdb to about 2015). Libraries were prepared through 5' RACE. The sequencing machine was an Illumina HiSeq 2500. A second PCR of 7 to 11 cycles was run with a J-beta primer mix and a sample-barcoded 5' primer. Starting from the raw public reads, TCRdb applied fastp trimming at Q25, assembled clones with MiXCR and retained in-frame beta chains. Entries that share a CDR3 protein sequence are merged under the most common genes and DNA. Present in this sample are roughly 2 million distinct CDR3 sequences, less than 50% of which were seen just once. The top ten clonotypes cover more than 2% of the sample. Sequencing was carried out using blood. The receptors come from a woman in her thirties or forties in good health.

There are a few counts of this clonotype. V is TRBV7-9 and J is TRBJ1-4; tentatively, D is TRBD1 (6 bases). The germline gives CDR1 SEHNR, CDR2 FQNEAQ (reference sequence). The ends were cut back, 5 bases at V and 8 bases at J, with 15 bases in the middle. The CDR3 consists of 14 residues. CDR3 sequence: CASSPRGLGEKLFF. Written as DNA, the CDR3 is TGTGCCAGCAGCCCAAGGGGGTTGGGGGAAAAACTGTTTTTT.

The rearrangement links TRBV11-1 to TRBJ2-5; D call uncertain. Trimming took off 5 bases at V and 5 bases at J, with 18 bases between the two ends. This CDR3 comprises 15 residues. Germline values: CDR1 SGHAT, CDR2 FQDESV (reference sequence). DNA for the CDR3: TGTGCCAGCAGCCCGGCTGGGTTATGGGCGGAGACCCAGTACTTC. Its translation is CASSPAGLWAETQYF.

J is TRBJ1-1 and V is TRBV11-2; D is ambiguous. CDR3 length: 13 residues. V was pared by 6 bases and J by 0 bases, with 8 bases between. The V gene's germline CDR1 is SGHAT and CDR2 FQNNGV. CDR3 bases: TGTGCCAGCAGTACGAAACTGAACACTGAAGCTTTCTTT. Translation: CASSTKLNTEAFF. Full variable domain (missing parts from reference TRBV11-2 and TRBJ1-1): EAGVAQSPRYKIIEKRQSVAFWCNPISGHATLYWYQQILGQGPKLLIQFQNNGVVDDSQLPKDRFSAERLKGVDSTLKIQPAKLEDSAVYLCASSTKLNTEAFFGQGTRLTVV.

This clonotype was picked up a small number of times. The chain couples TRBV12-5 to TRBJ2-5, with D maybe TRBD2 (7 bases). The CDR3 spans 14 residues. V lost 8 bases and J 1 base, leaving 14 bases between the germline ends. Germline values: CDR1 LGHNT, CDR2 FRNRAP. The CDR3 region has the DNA TGTGCTAGTCACGGGGGGCGTATCCAAGAGACCCAGTACTTC. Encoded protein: CASHGGRIQETQYF.

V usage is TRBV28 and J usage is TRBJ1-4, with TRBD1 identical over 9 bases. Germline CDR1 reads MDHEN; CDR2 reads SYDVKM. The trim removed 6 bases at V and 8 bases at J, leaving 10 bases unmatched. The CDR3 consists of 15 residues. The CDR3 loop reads CASSRADRGREKLFF. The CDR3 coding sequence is TGTGCCAGCAGCCGAGCCGACAGGGGGAGGGAAAAACTGTTTTTT.

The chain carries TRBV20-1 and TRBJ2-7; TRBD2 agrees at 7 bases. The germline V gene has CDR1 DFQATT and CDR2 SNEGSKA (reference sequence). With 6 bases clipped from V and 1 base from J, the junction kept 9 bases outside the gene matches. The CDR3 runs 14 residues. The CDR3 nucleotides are TGCAGTGCCCCGACTAGCTCGGGTTCCTACGAGCAGTACTTC. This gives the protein CSAPTSSGSYEQYF.

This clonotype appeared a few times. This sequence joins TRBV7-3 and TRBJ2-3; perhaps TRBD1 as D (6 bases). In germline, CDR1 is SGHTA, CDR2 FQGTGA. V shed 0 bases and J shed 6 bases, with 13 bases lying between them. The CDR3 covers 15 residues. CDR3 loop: CASSLTVGAFDTQYF. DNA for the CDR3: TGTGCCAGCAGCTTAACGGTGGGGGCGTTCGATACGCAGTATTTT.

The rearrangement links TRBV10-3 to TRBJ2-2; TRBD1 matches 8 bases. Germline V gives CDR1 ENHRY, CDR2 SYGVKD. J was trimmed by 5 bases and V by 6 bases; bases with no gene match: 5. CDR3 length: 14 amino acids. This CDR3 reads CAIRIQGATGELFF. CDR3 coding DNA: TGTGCCATCAGAATCCAGGGGGCTACCGGGGAGCTGTTTTTT.

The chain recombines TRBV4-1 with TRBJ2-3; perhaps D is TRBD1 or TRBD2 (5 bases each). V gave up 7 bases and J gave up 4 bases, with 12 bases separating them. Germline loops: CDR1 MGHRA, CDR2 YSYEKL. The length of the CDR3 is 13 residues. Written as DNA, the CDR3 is TGCGCCAGCACGCGGGTGGGGGCAGATACGCAGTATTTT. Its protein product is CASTRVGADTQYF.

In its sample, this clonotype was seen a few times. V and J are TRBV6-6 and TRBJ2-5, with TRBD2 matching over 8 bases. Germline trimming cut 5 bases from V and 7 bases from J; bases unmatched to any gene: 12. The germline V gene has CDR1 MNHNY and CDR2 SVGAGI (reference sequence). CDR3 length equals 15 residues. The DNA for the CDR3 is TGTGCCAGCAGTATGGCGGGGGGTCCGGATATGACCCAGTACTTC. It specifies CASSMAGGPDMTQYF.

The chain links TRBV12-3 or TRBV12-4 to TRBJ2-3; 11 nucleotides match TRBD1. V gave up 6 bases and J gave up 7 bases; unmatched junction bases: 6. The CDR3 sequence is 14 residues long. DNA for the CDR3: TGTGCCAGCAGCCGGACAGGGGGCGAAAATACGCAGTATTTT. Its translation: CASSRTGGENTQYF.

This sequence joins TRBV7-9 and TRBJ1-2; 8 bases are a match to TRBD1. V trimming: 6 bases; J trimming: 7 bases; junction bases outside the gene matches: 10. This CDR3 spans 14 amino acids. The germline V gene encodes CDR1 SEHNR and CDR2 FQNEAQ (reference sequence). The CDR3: CASRTGQGKGGYTF. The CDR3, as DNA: TGTGCCAGCAGGACTGGACAGGGCAAGGGTGGCTACACCTTC. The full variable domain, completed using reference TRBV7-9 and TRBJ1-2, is DTGVSQNPRHKITKRGQNVTFRCDPISEHNRLYWYRQTLGQGPEFLTYFQNEAQLEKSRLLSDRFSAERPKGSFSTLEIQRTEQGDSAMYLCASRTGQGKGGYTFGSGTRLTVV.